Listed below are T cell receptor beta chains from one sample, sequenced in a study of shared clonotypes between healthy human individuals. Libraries were prepared by immunoSEQ multiplex PCR; TCRdb keeps only in-frame clonotypes and omits some of them. Among about a million clones listed, around 74% were seen once. Sequencing was done on a sample of memory CD4+ T cells sorted from blood. Source of these receptors: a young man in good health. The CDR3 runs from the conserved cysteine through the conserved F or W. The D gene is left open where the match is weak. Not all rows give a size; the values are once, few, many and, for expanded clones, a class.

j_call	clone_size	d_call	v_call	cdr3_aa	cdr3_nt
TRBJ2-1	.	TRBD2	TRBV18	CASSLLSSVRLAVDNEQFF	TGTGCCAGCTCACTCCTTAGTTCGGTCCGACTAGCGGTCGACAATGAGCAGTTCTTC
TRBJ2-7	.	.	TRBV13	CASSFFGREMYEQYF	TGTGCCAGCAGCTTTTTTGGACGGGAGATGTACGAGCAGTACTTC
TRBJ2-2	once	.	TRBV4-1	CASSRQVDTGELFF	TGCGCCAGCAGCCGACAGGTGGACACCGGGGAGCTGTTTTTT
TRBJ2-5	.	.	TRBV10-3	CAISDQGGETQYF	TGTGCCATCAGTGATCAGGGAGGAGAGACCCAGTACTTC
TRBJ2-5	.	.	TRBV5-1	CASSLGGGPETQYF	TGCGCCAGCAGCTTGGGTGGGGGCCCAGAGACCCAGTACTTC
TRBJ2-5	.	.	TRBV10-3	CALIALDTSETQYF	TGTGCCTTAATAGCGCTGGACACGAGCGAGACCCAGTACTTC
TRBJ2-2	few	TRBD1	TRBV7-9	CASSPSGQGNTGELFF	TGTGCCAGCAGCCCCAGCGGACAGGGGAACACCGGGGAGCTGTTTTTT
TRBJ2-7	.	.	TRBV28	CASSLLQGASSYEQYF	TGTGCCAGCAGTTTACTCCAAGGGGCAAGCTCCTACGAGCAGTACTTC
TRBJ2-1	.	.	TRBV7-2	CASSFPALYNEQFF	TGTGCCAGCAGTTTCCCGGCGCTCTACAATGAGCAGTTCTTC
TRBJ1-1	few	.	TRBV5-6	CASSPGRGIEAFF	TGTGCCAGCAGCCCCGGTCGGGGGATTGAAGCTTTCTTT
TRBJ1-1	.	.	TRBV7-9	CASSPRVGGNTEAFF	TGTGCCAGCAGCCCGAGGGTGGGGGGGAACACTGAAGCTTTCTTT
TRBJ2-2	.	TRBD1	TRBV5-6	CASSLKTGEVGELFF	TGTGCCAGCAGCTTGAAGACAGGGGAGGTCGGGGAGCTGTTTTTT
TRBJ2-3	few	.	TRBV7-9	CASSPADGGADTQYF	TGTGCCAGCAGCCCGGCCGATGGGGGCGCAGATACGCAGTATTTT
TRBJ1-2	once	.	TRBV14	CASTQGQYDYGYTF	TGTGCCAGCACTCAAGGACAGTATGACTATGGCTACACCTTC
TRBJ1-2	few	TRBD1	TRBV28	CASTRLQGFDGYTF	TGTGCCAGCACTCGGCTACAGGGGTTCGATGGCTACACCTTC
TRBJ2-4	.	TRBD2	TRBV7-4	CASSSIGLAGRSRGAKNIQYF	TGTGCCAGCAGCTCTATTGGACTAGCGGGGCGATCCCGTGGGGCCAAAAACATTCAGTACTTC
TRBJ2-7	.	TRBD1	TRBV11-2	CASSFRTGTYEQYF	TGTGCCAGCAGCTTCCGGACAGGGACCTACGAGCAGTACTTC
TRBJ1-1	.	TRBD1	TRBV18	CASSPNQGATTEAFF	TGTGCCAGCTCGCCTAATCAGGGGGCAACCACTGAAGCTTTCTTT
TRBJ1-2	.	.	TRBV28	CASSFFRGYTF	TGTGCCAGCAGTTTTTTCCGTGGCTACACCTTC
TRBJ1-2	once	TRBD1	TRBV6-5	CATGPRDRVDGYTF	TGTGCCACCGGCCCGAGGGACAGGGTGGATGGCTACACCTTC
TRBJ2-1	.	.	TRBV5-1	CASSLEGWANEQFF	TGCGCCAGCAGCTTGGAAGGGTGGGCAAATGAGCAGTTCTTC
TRBJ2-5	few	.	TRBV5-1	CASSLEGGQYF	TGCGCCAGCAGCTTGGAGGGAGGTCAGTACTTC
TRBJ2-7	.	.	TRBV12-2	CASRCISSSYEQYF	TGTGCAAGTCGTTGTATATCCTCATCCTACGAGCAGTACTTC
TRBJ2-3	.	.	TRBV4-1	CASSQDLVSTDTQYF	TGCGCCAGCAGCCAAGATTTGGTCTCCACAGATACGCAGTATTTT
TRBJ2-3	.	TRBD2	TRBV2	CATPTSGSGTDTQYF	TGTGCCACCCCTACTAGCGGGAGCGGCACAGATACGCAGTATTTT
TRBJ1-2	.	.	TRBV5-4	CASSPNPGALANYGYTF	TGTGCCAGCAGCCCCAACCCCGGGGCGTTAGCTAACTATGGCTACACCTTC
TRBJ2-3	.	.	TRBV7-2	CASSPGTGVRTQYF	TGTGCCAGCAGCCCCGGGACGGGGGTGCGTACGCAGTATTTT
TRBJ1-1	.	.	TRBV5-8	CASSATSGRSEAFF	TGTGCCAGCAGCGCCACAAGCGGACGGTCTGAAGCTTTCTTT
TRBJ2-7	.	TRBD1	TRBV19	CASSIATGGPPSEQYF	TGTGCCAGTAGTATAGCAACAGGGGGGCCCCCTTCCGAGCAGTACTTC
TRBJ1-5	.	.	TRBV5-1	CASSDGNQPQHF	TGCGCCAGCAGCGACGGCAATCAGCCCCAGCATTTT
TRBJ2-7	.	.	TRBV4-1	CASSQDEGSTYEQYF	TGCGCCAGCAGCCAAGATGAGGGGTCCACCTACGAGCAGTACTTC
TRBJ1-1	once	.	TRBV9	CASSVAPGPTPEAFF	TGTGCCAGCAGCGTAGCTCCAGGACCAACTCCTGAAGCTTTCTTT
TRBJ1-6	.	.	TRBV6-5	CASSYRTSGMSPLHF	TGTGCCAGCAGTTACCGCACATCAGGGATGTCACCCCTCCACTTT
TRBJ2-7	.	.	TRBV7-9	CASSLARGLYYEQYF	TGTGCCAGCAGCTTAGCCCGGGGGTTGTACTACGAGCAGTACTTC
TRBJ2-1	.	TRBD1	TRBV19	CASSIIGQGSNEQFF	TGTGCCAGTAGTATAATCGGACAGGGCTCCAATGAGCAGTTCTTC
TRBJ1-1	.	.	TRBV6-1	CASSITHENTEAFF	TGTGCCAGCAGTATAACCCACGAGAACACTGAAGCTTTCTTT
TRBJ2-3	.	TRBD2	TRBV2	CASSGSSGGLVRTQYF	TGTGCCAGCAGTGGGTCGTCGGGGGGGCTGGTACGGACGCAGTATTTT
TRBJ2-3	few	.	TRBV4-2	CASSQYQGRRSTDTQYF	TGTGCCAGCAGCCAATATCAAGGACGCAGAAGCACAGATACGCAGTATTTT
TRBJ2-7	.	.	TRBV28	CASSHPSKPEQYF	TGTGCCAGCAGTCACCCCTCTAAGCCCGAGCAGTACTTC
TRBJ1-5	.	TRBD1	TRBV30	CAWSRQGRQPQHF	TGTGCCTGGAGCCGACAGGGTCGACAGCCCCAGCATTTT
TRBJ2-5	few	.	TRBV7-9	CASSFEVKGVEGETQYF	TGTGCCAGCAGCTTCGAGGTTAAGGGGGTCGAAGGGGAGACCCAGTACTTC
TRBJ2-7	.	TRBD2	TRBV6-1	CASSSTGGPYEQYF	TGTGCCAGCAGTTCAACGGGGGGGCCCTACGAGCAGTACTTC
TRBJ2-3	few	.	TRBV7-2	CASTQVAGSRDTQYF	TGTGCCAGCACCCAGGTGGCGGGATCTAGAGATACGCAGTATTTT
TRBJ2-2	few	.	TRBV6-6	CASSYQTTNTGELFF	TGTGCCAGCAGTTACCAGACAACGAACACCGGGGAGCTGTTTTTT